This T cell receptor (beta chain) was observed in a study of beta chain features in type 1 diabetes. Study-wide context: The patients were much like the healthy donors in age, gender and cell yields.

Every bit of the isolated RNA underwent reverse transcription, so sequencing read expressed TCRB transcripts. Naive, central memory and regulatory T cell samples produced a mean of about 3.5 million reads. The data were produced by immunoSEQ multiplex PCR, yet TCRdb's version contains in-frame clones alone and is incomplete. Among 200,000 to 250,000 clones, 25% to 30% were seen once, and the ten largest hold roughly 4.1%. As concerns this clone: Its antigen remains unknown.

Donors underwent one heparinised blood draw, 95 to 150 mL on average. Whole-study findings and limits: Within the patient group, naive, central memory and Treg TCRB repertoires appeared more similar to each other than within healthy donors.

The CDR3 has 13 amino acids. Germline loops: CDR1 SQVTM, CDR2 ANQGSEA. Trimming took off 7 bases at V and 2 bases at J, with 15 bases between the two ends. The rearrangement joins TRBV29-1 to TRBJ2-7; TRBD1 is a possible D gene (6 bases). Sequencing used central memory CD4+ T cells from blood. The TCR comes from a man between 25 and 39 years old in good health. CDR3 protein: CSALRGGTYEQYF. DNA of the CDR3: TGCAGCGCCCTTAGAGGGGGAACCTACGAGCAGTACTTC.